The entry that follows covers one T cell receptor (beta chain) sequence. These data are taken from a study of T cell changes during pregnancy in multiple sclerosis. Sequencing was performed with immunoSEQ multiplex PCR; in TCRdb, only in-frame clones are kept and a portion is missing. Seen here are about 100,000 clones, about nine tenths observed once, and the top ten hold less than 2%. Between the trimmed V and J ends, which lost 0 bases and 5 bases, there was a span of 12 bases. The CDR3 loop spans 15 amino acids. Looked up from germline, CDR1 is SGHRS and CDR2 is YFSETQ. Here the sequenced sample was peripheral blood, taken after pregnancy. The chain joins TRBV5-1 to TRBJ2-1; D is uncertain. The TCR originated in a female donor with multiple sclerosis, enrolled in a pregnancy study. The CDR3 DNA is TGCGCCAGCAGCTTGGGGCGGAGCCGGAACAATGAGCAGTTCTTC. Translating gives CASSLGRSRNNEQFF.